The TCR beta chain under discussion was sequenced for a study of T cell responses to AZD1222 COVID-19 vaccine. Whole-study findings and limits: Once two AZD1222 doses were given, Spike-specific TCR breadth and depth went up. Unmutated regions of variants are reportedly targeted by nearly half of spike-specific TCRs. White British ancestry dominated among donors, who included more females, and clonal diversity was possibly underestimated. Dominant CD4 TCR responses targeted spike regions 160-218 and 743-854.

As to this clone: Its specificity is not known.

Germline V lookup: CDR1 SQVTM, CDR2 ANQGSEA. Deletions cut 5 bases from V and 2 bases from J, with 12 bases between. The CDR3 has 14 residues. Some clones are missing from TCRdb's copy, which holds only in-frame ones; the method was immunoSEQ multiplex PCR. Of 75,000 to 80,000 clones listed, more than 60% are singletons. The material sequenced was peripheral blood, taken 28 days after the second dose of the MenACWY control vaccine. The J gene is TRBJ2-2, the V gene TRBV29-1, with D tentatively TRBD1 (6 bases). The receptor was derived from an adult who received the MenACWY meningococcal vaccine as a control. The CDR3 region is CSVKGTTNTGELFF. The CDR3 nucleotides are TGCAGCGTTAAGGGGACAACCAACACCGGGGAGCTGTTTTTT.